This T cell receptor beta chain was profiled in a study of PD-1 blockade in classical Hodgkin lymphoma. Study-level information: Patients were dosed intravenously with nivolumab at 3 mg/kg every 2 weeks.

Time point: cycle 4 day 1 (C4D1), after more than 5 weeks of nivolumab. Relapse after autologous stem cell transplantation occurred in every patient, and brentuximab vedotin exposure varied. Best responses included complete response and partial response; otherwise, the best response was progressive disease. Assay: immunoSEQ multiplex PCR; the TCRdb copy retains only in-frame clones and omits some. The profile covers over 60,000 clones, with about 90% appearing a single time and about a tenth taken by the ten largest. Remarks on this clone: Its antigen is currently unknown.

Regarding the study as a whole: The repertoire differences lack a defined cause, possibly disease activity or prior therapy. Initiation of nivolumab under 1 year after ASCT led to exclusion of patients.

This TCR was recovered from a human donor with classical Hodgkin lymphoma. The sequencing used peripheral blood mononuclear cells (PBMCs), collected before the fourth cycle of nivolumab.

The CDR3 coding sequence is TGTGCCAGCAGCTTTCGCGGCAATGAGCAGTTCTTC. Its protein is CASSFRGNEQFF. The gene calls are TRBV7-9 and TRBJ2-1, with unresolved D. From germline, CDR1 is SEHNR and CDR2 FQNEAQ (reference sequence). The CDR3 consists of 12 residues. The V gene lost 3 bases and the J gene lost 6 bases, with 6 bases spanning the gap.